A selection of T cell receptor beta chains follows, all from one sample in a study of blood T cell repertoires in COVID-19. Method: immunoSEQ multiplex PCR; TCRdb's copy keeps in-frame clones and lacks some. The profile shows fewer than 85,000 clones, over 70% of them singletons. Sequenced sample: peripheral blood. The receptors were gathered from a woman aged 60-75 years with acute or convalescent COVID-19. Each CDR3 is given with its conserved first and last residue. D genes are given only for firm matches. Size is stated for part of the rows, as once, few or many counts, or as a class when the clone is expanded.

j_call d_call v_call clone_size cdr3_aa cdr3_nt
TRBJ1-2 NA TRBV5-1 NA CASSLSSGNYGYTF TGCGCCAGCAGCCTATCTTCGGGGAACTATGGCTACACCTTC
TRBJ2-1 NA TRBV20-1 NA CSASSGYNEQFF TGCAGTGCTAGTTCCGGCTACAATGAGCAGTTCTTC
TRBJ2-7 TRBD1 TRBV7-2 NA CASSERTGATYEQYF TGTGCCAGCAGCGAACGGACAGGGGCAACTTACGAGCAGTACTTC
TRBJ2-5 TRBD2 TRBV27 NA CASSLLTGGQETQYF TGTGCCAGCAGTTTATTAACGGGAGGGCAAGAGACCCAGTACTTC
TRBJ2-3 TRBD2 TRBV29-1 NA CSVERRGGDTQYF TGCAGCGTTGAACGGCGGGGGGGAGATACGCAGTATTTT
TRBJ1-1 NA TRBV18 NA CASSPRGDLNTEAFF TGTGCCAGCTCACCGCGTGGAGATCTGAACACTGAAGCTTTCTTT
TRBJ2-5 TRBD2 TRBV7-3 NA CASSQGLKETQYF TGTGCCAGCAGCCAGGGACTAAAAGAGACCCAGTACTTC
TRBJ1-1 NA TRBV5-1 NA CASSLQGISRDTEAFF TGCGCCAGCAGCCTCCAGGGGATCAGTAGGGACACTGAAGCTTTCTTT
TRBJ1-2 TRBD1 TRBV27 NA CASSFHRGVYGYTF TGTGCCAGCAGTTTTCACAGGGGCGTCTATGGCTACACCTTC
TRBJ2-1 TRBD2 TRBV27 NA CATTRTSGGNNNEQFF TGTGCCACCACCAGGACTAGCGGAGGAAATAACAATGAGCAGTTCTTC
TRBJ1-4 NA TRBV18 NA CASSPLIRSHEKLFF TGTGCCAGCTCACCACTAATCAGGTCCCACGAAAAACTGTTTTTT
TRBJ1-1 NA TRBV6-1 NA CASSESGQIEAFF TGTGCCAGCAGTGAAAGCGGACAGATTGAAGCTTTCTTT
TRBJ2-7 TRBD1 TRBV7-2 NA CASSLEVTGGPYEQYF TGTGCCAGCAGCCTAGAGGTGACAGGGGGCCCCTACGAGCAGTACTTC
TRBJ2-3 TRBD2 TRBV11-3 NA CASSLGVAGNTDTQYF TGTGCCAGCAGCTTAGGGGTAGCGGGTAACACAGATACGCAGTATTTT
TRBJ2-3 NA TRBV5-1 NA CASRLERTDTQYF TGCGCCAGCAGGCTTGAGCGGACAGATACGCAGTATTTT
TRBJ1-2 NA TRBV5-8 NA CASSPGQRVNYGYTF TGTGCCAGCAGCCCGGGACAAAGGGTCAACTATGGCTACACCTTC
TRBJ2-1 NA TRBV12-2 NA CASRVGGPGGRVRRVSSYNEQFF TGTGCAAGTCGCGTAGGGGGGCCAGGTGGTAGGGTCCGTCGGGTTTCATCCTACAATGAGCAGTTCTTC
TRBJ1-1 NA TRBV6-6 few CASSYPGQNTEAFF TGTGCCAGCAGTTACCCTGGACAGAACACTGAAGCTTTCTTT
TRBJ2-7 NA TRBV6-6 few CASTLTGQSSYEQYF TGTGCCAGCACCCTGACAGGTCAGTCCTCCTACGAGCAGTACTTC
TRBJ1-5 NA TRBV27 once CASSWVGRGPNQPQHF TGTGCCAGCAGTTGGGTCGGGAGGGGCCCCAATCAGCCCCAGCATTTT
TRBJ1-6 TRBD1 TRBV10-2 NA CASSGGQYNSPLHF TGCGCCAGCAGTGGGGGACAGTACAATTCACCCCTCCACTTT
TRBJ2-7 NA TRBV5-1 NA CASSDSSLEQYF TGCGCCAGCAGCGACAGCTCCCTCGAGCAGTACTTC
TRBJ2-7 NA TRBV5-1 NA CASSLNGAAFEEQYF TGCGCCAGCAGCCTCAATGGAGCTGCCTTTGAGGAGCAGTACTTC
TRBJ2-7 NA TRBV25-1 NA CASSGHHYEQYF TGTGCCAGCTCGGGACACCACTACGAGCAGTACTTC
TRBJ2-3 NA TRBV5-1 NA CASSLEQGTDTQYF TGCGCCAGCAGCTTGGAACAGGGCACAGATACGCAGTATTTT
TRBJ2-1 TRBD1 TRBV9 NA CASSARQGAAYNEQFF TGTGCCAGCAGCGCTCGACAGGGGGCGGCGTACAATGAGCAGTTCTTC
TRBJ2-1 NA TRBV6-2/TRBV6-3 NA CASSYEGGRNNEQFF TGTGCCAGCAGTTACGAGGGGGGGCGCAACAATGAGCAGTTCTTC
TRBJ2-7 TRBD2 TRBV6-6 once CASSSRTSGDYEQYF TGTGCCAGCAGCTCCCGGACTAGCGGGGACTACGAGCAGTACTTC
TRBJ2-3 NA TRBV7-3 few CASSPSAFTDTQYF TGTGCCAGCAGCCCGAGCGCCTTCACAGATACGCAGTATTTT
TRBJ1-2 NA TRBV6-1 NA CASSDNGNYGYTF TGTGCCAGCAGTGATAACGGGAACTATGGCTACACCTTC
TRBJ2-1 TRBD1 TRBV5-1 NA CASSLHGTGDYNEQFF TGCGCCAGCAGCTTGCACGGGACAGGGGACTACAATGAGCAGTTCTTC
TRBJ2-7 NA TRBV5-1 NA CASRTLQGLYEQYF TGCGCCAGCAGAACCCTACAGGGCCTCTACGAGCAGTACTTC
TRBJ1-1 NA TRBV29-1 NA CSAGGEEAFF TGCAGCGCGGGCGGCGAGGAAGCTTTCTTT
TRBJ2-3 TRBD2 TRBV5-1 NA CASSPPSGGAPSTDTQYF TGCGCCAGCAGCCCTCCTAGCGGGGGGGCTCCGTCAACAGATACGCAGTATTTT
TRBJ2-1 NA TRBV7-9 NA CASSHPLPSSYNEQFF TGTGCCAGCAGCCACCCCCTTCCGAGCTCCTACAATGAGCAGTTCTTC
TRBJ1-6 TRBD1 TRBV3-1/TRBV3-2 NA CASSQDGFGQGGPLHF TGTGCCAGCAGCCAAGATGGGTTTGGACAGGGTGGCCCCCTCCACTTT
TRBJ1-5 NA TRBV7-2 NA CASSPSGGLNLAQHF TGTGCCAGCAGCCCCAGCGGGGGCCTCAATTTAGCCCAGCATTTT
TRBJ1-1 TRBD1 TRBV6-5 NA CATGLEQGGTEAFF TGTGCCACCGGGTTGGAGCAGGGGGGCACTGAAGCTTTCTTT
TRBJ1-1 NA TRBV6-5 NA CASSYSLTAIEAFF TGTGCCAGCAGTTACTCGCTCACAGCCATCGAAGCTTTCTTT
TRBJ2-2 NA TRBV5-6 NA CASSWSVGELFF TGTGCCAGCAGCTGGAGTGTGGGGGAGCTGTTTTTT
TRBJ2-1 NA TRBV13 NA CASSAADNEQFF TGTGCCAGCAGCGCGGCAGACAATGAGCAGTTCTTC
TRBJ2-1 NA TRBV6-6 NA CASSGQPGEQFF TGTGCCAGCAGCGGACAACCCGGAGAGCAGTTCTTC
TRBJ2-3 TRBD1 TRBV7-2 NA CASSIQGSGVDTQYF TGTGCCAGCAGCATACAGGGGTCCGGAGTAGATACGCAGTATTTT
TRBJ1-4 NA TRBV7-2 NA CASSQSGLNEKLFF TGTGCCAGCAGCCAATCAGGACTTAATGAAAAACTGTTTTTT
TRBJ2-5 NA TRBV7-9 NA CASSQPRVSQETQYF TGTGCCAGCAGCCAGCCGCGGGTATCACAAGAGACCCAGTACTTC
TRBJ1-2 NA TRBV19 NA CASSTTANYGYTF TGTGCCAGTAGTACGACAGCTAACTATGGCTACACCTTC
TRBJ1-3 NA TRBV24-1 NA CATSVETGSGNTIYF TGTGCCACCAGTGTAGAAACAGGGTCGGGAAACACCATATATTTT
TRBJ2-5 TRBD1 TRBV5-4 NA CASSPGQGAQETQYF TGTGCCAGCAGCCCCGGACAGGGGGCACAAGAGACCCAGTACTTC
TRBJ1-5 NA TRBV30 NA CAWSVPGRGAQPQHF TGTGCCTGGAGTGTACCAGGCAGGGGAGCTCAGCCCCAGCATTTT
TRBJ2-7 TRBD2 TRBV9 NA CASSATGTTYEQYF TGTGCCAGCAGCGCAACCGGGACTACCTACGAGCAGTACTTC
TRBJ1-4 TRBD1 TRBV5-4 once CASSLGPSTGKYEKLFF TGTGCCAGCAGCTTGGGACCCTCGACAGGGAAGTATGAAAAACTGTTTTTT
TRBJ2-3 NA TRBV5-1 NA CASSLDYYTNTQYF TGCGCCAGCAGCTTGGATTACTATACAAATACGCAGTATTTT
TRBJ1-1 NA TRBV7-2 NA CASSLMAGGAGTEAFF TGTGCCAGCAGCTTAATGGCGGGGGGCGCGGGCACTGAAGCTTTCTTT
TRBJ2-7 TRBD1 TRBV19 NA CASSTRRGSSYEQYF TGTGCCAGTAGTACTCGCAGGGGGAGCTCCTACGAGCAGTACTTC
TRBJ2-7 TRBD2 TRBV11-3 NA CASSVGLAGEYF TGTGCCAGCAGCGTGGGACTAGCGGGAGAGTACTTC